This is a list of T cell receptor beta chains from one sample in a study of regulatory T cells in long-lasting Graves disease. From the multiplex PCR reads, TCRdb called clonotypes with MiXCR, one entry per CDR3 protein. In the table there are about 520,000 distinct CDR3 sequences, more than 10% of which are singletons. This same sample was also taken into another study, of T cells in Graves' hyperthyroidism and ophthalmopathy.

The sequencing here drew on peripheral blood mononuclear cells (PBMCs), taken at new diagnosis, from a patient treated with antithyroid drugs. These receptors were collected from a woman aged 25-40 years with Graves disease. Both conserved end residues are part of each CDR3. The order of the fields is clone size, J gene, D gene, V gene, CDR3 DNA, CDR3 protein. D genes are given only for firm matches. Clone sizes are given selectively: once, few, many, or a class where the clone is expanded.

>-|TRBJ2-7|-|TRBV7-2
TGTGCCAGCAGCTCCAGGAGAACCTTAGAAGGGCAGTACTTC
CASSSRRTLEGQYF
>many|TRBJ2-4|-|TRBV20-1
TGCAGTGCTAGAGATCAGCCGACCACGGCCAAAAACATTCAGTACTTC
CSARDQPTTAKNIQYF
>-|TRBJ1-5|-|TRBV7-2
TGTGCCAGCAGCTTAGCGCCGGTGGGTATGAGCAATCAGCCCCAGCATTTT
CASSLAPVGMSNQPQHF
>many|TRBJ2-1|TRBD2|TRBV10-3
TGTGCCATCAGGGGACTAGCGGGAGCTCCTTATAATGAGCAGTTCTTC
CAIRGLAGAPYNEQFF
>many|TRBJ2-4|-|TRBV28
TGTGCCAGCAGAGGAAACGAGGGAGTGAGCACCAAAAACATTCAGTACTTC
CASRGNEGVSTKNIQYF
>many|TRBJ2-2|-|TRBV6-1
TGTGCCAGCAGAGTGATGTCCATTATTTACACCGGGGAGCTGTTTTTT
CASRVMSIIYTGELFF
>many|TRBJ2-1|-|TRBV5-1
TGCGCCAGCAGCTTGGGCAGGACCTTGAATGAGCAGTTCTTC
CASSLGRTLNEQFF
>many|TRBJ2-4|TRBD2|TRBV11-2
TGTGCCAGCAGCCCCAGAGGGAGCGGCGGGAGAGCCAAAAACATTCAGTACTTC
CASSPRGSGGRAKNIQYF
>-|TRBJ2-7|TRBD1|TRBV13
TGTGCCAGCAGCTTTAGGGACAGACCCTACGAGCAGTACTTC
CASSFRDRPYEQYF
>few|TRBJ2-2|-|TRBV3-1
TGTGCCAGCAGCCAAGACACAACAACTAACACCGGGGAGCTGTTTTTT
CASSQDTTTNTGELFF
>many|TRBJ1-3|-|TRBV6-2/TRBV6-3
TGTGCCAGCGCTTACAACTGGATCGGAAACACCATATATTTT
CASAYNWIGNTIYF
>many|TRBJ2-5|-|TRBV7-2
TGTGCCAGCAGCCCCATGGGTGGGCAGGGGGAGACCCAGTACTTC
CASSPMGGQGETQYF
>-|TRBJ1-5|-|TRBV2
TGTGCCAGTGAAACAGGGCTCAATCAGCCCCAGCATTTT
CASETGLNQPQHF
>many|TRBJ2-5|-|TRBV28
TGTGCCAGCAGCAACCACCCCACAGCCGGGCACCAAGAGACCCAGTACTTC
CASSNHPTAGHQETQYF
>few|TRBJ1-3|-|TRBV5-1
TGCGCCAGCAGCTTGGAGCCAGCTGGAAACACCATATATTTT
CASSLEPAGNTIYF
>-|TRBJ2-2|-|TRBV6-5
TGTGCCAGCAGTTCCGGACAAACGACAGTCACCGGGGAGCTGTTTTTT
CASSSGQTTVTGELFF
>many|TRBJ2-2|TRBD2|TRBV29-1
TGCAGCGTTGTGGGCCGGGGACTAGCGGGAGGGAAACTGGAGACCGGGGAGCTGTTTTTT
CSVVGRGLAGGKLETGELFF
>-|TRBJ2-4|-|TRBV5-5
TGTGCCCGCAGCCGCGACATAGGACTAAACATTCAGTACTTC
CARSRDIGLNIQYF
>-|TRBJ2-1|TRBD2|TRBV18
TGTGCCAGCTCACCTCTATCTAGCGGGGGAAGCTCCTACAATGAGCAGTTCTTC
CASSPLSSGGSSYNEQFF
>many|TRBJ2-2|-|TRBV7-2
TGTGCCAGCAGCTTTGAACCGACCGGGGAGCTGTTTTTT
CASSFEPTGELFF
>few|TRBJ2-1|-|TRBV19
TGTGCCAGTAGTATAGCAGGGAATGAGCAGTTCTTC
CASSIAGNEQFF
>many|TRBJ1-1|-|TRBV24-1
TGTGCCACCAGTGAGCACCCCGGGGGCGGAACTTTCTTT
CATSEHPGGGTFF
>-|TRBJ2-3|-|TRBV6-2/TRBV6-3
TGTGCCAGCAGTTACGGGGACAACACAGATACGCAGTATTTT
CASSYGDNTDTQYF
>many|TRBJ2-5|TRBD2|TRBV11-2
TGTGCCAGCAGCCCCCCTCCGGGACTAAAAGAGACCCAGTACTTC
CASSPPPGLKETQYF
>many|TRBJ1-3|TRBD1|TRBV2
TGTGCCAGCAGTGCGGACAGGGGGCGGAACACCATATATTTT
CASSADRGRNTIYF
>few|TRBJ2-1|TRBD2|TRBV28
TGTGCCAGCAGCAATCACGTAGCGGGAGGGTTCAATGAGCAGTTCTTC
CASSNHVAGGFNEQFF
>-|TRBJ1-1|-|TRBV12-5
TGTGCTAGTGGTTTGGCCTACTCCGGGGAAGGAGCTTTCTTT
CASGLAYSGEGAFF
>few|TRBJ1-1|TRBD1|TRBV3-1
TGTGCCAGCAGCTTTTATCAGGGGGCGCAAAGCACTGAGGCTTTCTTT
CASSFYQGAQSTEAFF
>-|TRBJ1-5|-|TRBV4-3
TGCGCCAGCAGCCAAGTTGAAGGGGCCGGACAGCCCCAGCATTTT
CASSQVEGAGQPQHF
>-|TRBJ2-2|TRBD1|TRBV2
TGTGCCAGCAACAGACAGGGAATGACCGGGGAGCTGTTTTTT
CASNRQGMTGELFF
>-|TRBJ2-7|TRBD2|TRBV20-1
TGCAGTGCTTGGACAGGGTTTTTCGGACTAGCGGGAAAAGGTTCCTACGAGCAGTACTTC
CSAWTGFFGLAGKGSYEQYF
>many|TRBJ2-2|TRBD2|TRBV7-2
TGTGCCAGCAGCCCCGGGACTAGTAGTACCGGGGAGCTGTTTTTT
CASSPGTSSTGELFF
>few|TRBJ1-6|-|TRBV27
TGTGCCAGCATCACCGGGTTCTATAATTCACCCCTCCACTTT
CASITGFYNSPLHF
>few|TRBJ1-5|-|TRBV5-8
TGTGCCAGCAGCTTCGGAGACGCCTTCGGACAGCCCCAGCATTTT
CASSFGDAFGQPQHF
>many|TRBJ2-1|TRBD2|TRBV12-3/TRBV12-4
TGTGCCAGCAGTTCTAGCGGGAACCCGGGGAATGAGCAGTTCTTC
CASSSSGNPGNEQFF
>many|TRBJ1-1|-|TRBV4-1
TGCGCCAGCAGGAGTATTAACACTGAAGCTTTCTTT
CASRSINTEAFF
>few|TRBJ2-1|TRBD2|TRBV7-8
TGTGTCAGCAGCCACGGGACTAGCAGAAGCTCCTACAATGAGCAGTTCTTC
CVSSHGTSRSSYNEQFF
>few|TRBJ1-5|-|TRBV27
TGTGCCAGCAGTTCGGTGAGGGGAGGGGGGAATCAGCCCCAGCATTTT
CASSSVRGGGNQPQHF
>-|TRBJ2-1|-|TRBV19
TGTGCCAGTAGACAACAAAGTTGGGGGATTGAGCAGTTCTTC
CASRQQSWGIEQFF
>many|TRBJ1-1|-|TRBV30
TGTGCCTGGGTACAGGGAATTGAAGCTTTCTTT
CAWVQGIEAFF
>many|TRBJ1-2|-|TRBV2
TGTGCCAGCAGTGATGGGGGCTCCGCTAACTATGGCTACACCTTC
CASSDGGSANYGYTF
>few|TRBJ2-7|-|TRBV30
TGTGCCTGGAGTGTCATCGGCGAGCAGTACTTC
CAWSVIGEQYF
>many|TRBJ1-1|-|TRBV18
TGTGCCAGCTCTGTTGGGGGCGTGAACACTGAAGCTTTCTTT
CASSVGGVNTEAFF
>-|TRBJ2-7|TRBD2|TRBV2
TGTACCAGCAGTCTAACACCTGGACTAGCGGGGAGGTCTGCCTCCTACGGGCAGTACTTC
CTSSLTPGLAGRSASYGQYF
>many|TRBJ2-1|TRBD1|TRBV28
TGTGCCAGCAGTCCGTCACAGGGGAACAATGAGCAGTTCTTC
CASSPSQGNNEQFF
>many|TRBJ2-5|TRBD2|TRBV20-1
TGCAGTGCTAGTACGGGTAGCGGGAGGGCAGGGGAGACCCAGTACTTC
CSASTGSGRAGETQYF
>many|TRBJ1-2|-|TRBV12-3/TRBV12-4
TGTGCCAGCAGACAGACAGGACGTGGCTACACCTTC
CASRQTGRGYTF
>-|TRBJ1-2|-|TRBV14
TGTGCCAGCAGCCAAGACGGGGCGTGGAGCACCTTC
CASSQDGAWSTF
>-|TRBJ1-1|-|TRBV20-1
TGCAGTGCTAGAAACCCCCCTCGACAGACCAACACTGAAGCTTTCTTT
CSARNPPRQTNTEAFF
>many|TRBJ1-2|-|TRBV12-3/TRBV12-4
TGTGCCAGCAGTCGCGTAGGAGGCTACACCTTC
CASSRVGGYTF
>-|TRBJ2-5|TRBD1|TRBV25-1
TGTGCCAGCAGTGCGACAGGGTCCGGGGAGACCCAGTACTTC
CASSATGSGETQYF
>-|TRBJ2-7|TRBD2|TRBV6-2/TRBV6-3
TGTGCCAGCAGTTGCTCCGCTATTAGCGGGAGGGTATCCTACGAGCAGTACTTC
CASSCSAISGRVSYEQYF
>few|TRBJ2-3|-|TRBV5-1
TGCGCCAGCAGCTTGTTTAGGGGTTCAGATACGCAGTATTTT
CASSLFRGSDTQYF